This TCR beta chain was sequenced during a study of T-cell reconstitution after alpha-beta-depleted transplantation in children. It was with unique molecular identifiers that the TCRbeta library was prepared. Each CDR3 protein is one row after TCRdb ran MiXCR on the PCR reads. The table records some 70,000 distinct CDR3 sequences, 5.5% to 7.5% of them present only once. The germline CDR1 and CDR2 sequences are MNHEY and SVGEGT. The V gene lost 0 bases and the J gene lost 0 bases, with 6 bases spanning the gap. This CDR3 contains 16 residues. This clonotype was counted ten times or more. The clonotype comes from a human donor who donated a stem cell graft to a child with acute lymphoblastic leukemia. Sequencing used PBMCs from the stem cell graft donor, obtained from the stem cell graft. The chain employs TRBV6-2 or TRBV6-3 and TRBJ2-6; maybe TRBD2 (6 bases). This chain's CDR3 is CASSYSGGSGANVLTF. The DNA of the CDR3 is TGTGCCAGCAGTTACTCGGGAGGCTCTGGGGCCAACGTCCTGACTTTC.